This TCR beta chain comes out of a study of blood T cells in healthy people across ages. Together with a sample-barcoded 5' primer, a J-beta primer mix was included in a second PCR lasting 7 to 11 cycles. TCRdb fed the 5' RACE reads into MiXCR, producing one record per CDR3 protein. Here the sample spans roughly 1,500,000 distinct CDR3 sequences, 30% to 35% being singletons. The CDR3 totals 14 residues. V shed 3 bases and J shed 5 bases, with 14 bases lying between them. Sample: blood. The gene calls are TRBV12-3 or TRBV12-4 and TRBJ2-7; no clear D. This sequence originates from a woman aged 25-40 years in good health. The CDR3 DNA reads TGTGCCAGCAGTTTTGGCCGATCTTGGAACGAGCAGTACTTC. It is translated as CASSFGRSWNEQYF.